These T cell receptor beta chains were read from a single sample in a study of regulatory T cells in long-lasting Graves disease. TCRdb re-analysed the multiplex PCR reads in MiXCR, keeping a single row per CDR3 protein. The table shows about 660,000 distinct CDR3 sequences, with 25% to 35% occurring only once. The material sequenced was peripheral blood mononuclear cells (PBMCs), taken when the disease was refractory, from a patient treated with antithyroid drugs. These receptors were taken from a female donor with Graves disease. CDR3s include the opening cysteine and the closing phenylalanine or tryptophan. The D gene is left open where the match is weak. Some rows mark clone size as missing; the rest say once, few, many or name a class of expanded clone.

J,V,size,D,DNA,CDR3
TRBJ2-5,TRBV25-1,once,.,TGTGCCAGCAGTCCTGTCGCGGGAATACAAGAGACCCAGTACTTC,CASSPVAGIQETQYF
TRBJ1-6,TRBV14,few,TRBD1,TGTGCCAGCAGCCAACCTCTAACAGGGGGCAGAAGTTCACCCCTCCACTTT,CASSQPLTGGRSSPLHF
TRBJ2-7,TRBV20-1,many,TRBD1,TGCAGTGCTAGAGATCCGGGACAGAACCTTTACGAGCAGTACTTC,CSARDPGQNLYEQYF
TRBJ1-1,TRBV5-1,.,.,TGTGCCAGCAGCCCCGGGGGGCATGGAAACACTGAAGCTTTCTTT,CASSPGGHGNTEAFF
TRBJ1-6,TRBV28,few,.,TGTGCCAGTGAAGGGGGGAATTCACCCCTCCACTTT,CASEGGNSPLHF
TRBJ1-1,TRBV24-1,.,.,TGTGCCCCCCAGGGACCGCTGAACACTGAAGCTTTCTTT,CAPQGPLNTEAFF
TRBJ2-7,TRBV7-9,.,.,TGCGCCAGCAGCCCCGGGACCCAAACGGAGCAGTACTTC,CASSPGTQTEQYF
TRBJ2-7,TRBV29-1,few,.,TGCAGCGTTGGCCCGAGGGGAGCCTCCTACGAGCAGTACTTC,CSVGPRGASYEQYF
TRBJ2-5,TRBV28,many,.,TGTGCCAGCAGTGGGGGACATTTCCAAGAGACCCAGTACTTC,CASSGGHFQETQYF
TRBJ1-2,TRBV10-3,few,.,TGTGCCATCAGTGAGGGCAGGCAGATGTCCTATGGCTACACCTTC,CAISEGRQMSYGYTF
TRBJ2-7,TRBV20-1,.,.,TGCAGTGCTACCTCAGGGAGGACGCGGGAGCAGTACTTC,CSATSGRTREQYF
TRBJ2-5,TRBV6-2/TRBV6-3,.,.,TGTGCCAGCTTGGGTCGGGGGATACTATTACAAGAGACCCAGTACTTC,CASLGRGILLQETQYF
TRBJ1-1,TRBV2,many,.,TGTGCCAGCAGTGGGGGAGTTCCTGAAGCTTTCTTT,CASSGGVPEAFF
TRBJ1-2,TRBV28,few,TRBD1,TGTGCCAGCAGCGGAATCGGGACAGCCCTCTATGGCTACACCTTC,CASSGIGTALYGYTF
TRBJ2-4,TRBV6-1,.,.,TGTGCCAGCAGCGCTAAGGAGTCAGGGCAAAAGGTTCAGTACTTC,CASSAKESGQKVQYF
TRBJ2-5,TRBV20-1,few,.,TGCAGTGCTCTTAGACGGCGACTAGGGGGCCAAGAGACCCAGTACTTC,CSALRRRLGGQETQYF
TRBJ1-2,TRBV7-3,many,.,TGTGCCAGCAGCTTAACAGGGTTGGGATATGGCTACACCTTC,CASSLTGLGYGYTF
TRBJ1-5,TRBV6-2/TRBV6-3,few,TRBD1,TGTGCCAGCAGAAACACAGGGGCCCTCAATCAGCCCCAGCATTTT,CASRNTGALNQPQHF
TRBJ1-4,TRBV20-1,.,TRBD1,TGCAGTGCTAGAGCACCCATAGTTGGGGAACGTAGGGACAGTAATGAAAAACTGTTTTTT,CSARAPIVGERRDSNEKLFF
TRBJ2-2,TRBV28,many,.,TGTGCCAGCCTCCGAGGGCCCGGGGAGCTGTTTTTT,CASLRGPGELFF
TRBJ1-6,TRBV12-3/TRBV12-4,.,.,TGTGCCAGCAGTTTTCGGCAGTATAATTCACCCCTCCACTTT,CASSFRQYNSPLHF
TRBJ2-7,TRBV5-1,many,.,TGTGCCAGCAGCTTGGTGGGGCAATCCTACGAGCAGTACTTC,CASSLVGQSYEQYF